The clone carrying this T cell receptor beta chain was picked up many times. Its cognate antigen is unknown. This entry belongs to a study of T cells in Graves' hyperthyroidism and ophthalmopathy. Amplification yielded TCR beta CDR3 regions, with RNA transcripts as the source. TCR CDR3 regions were first amplified by RT-PCR with HTBI primers. TCRdb ran MiXCR on the multiplex PCR reads and lists one entry per CDR3 protein. Here the sample spans some 560,000 distinct CDR3 sequences, approximately 15% being singletons. Notes on the study in general: Researchers found most expanded thyroid clonotypes above 0.001 in blood as well.

Each patient was aged 18 to 65 and had newly diagnosed hyperthyroidism of under 2 months' duration. The specimen sequenced was blood. This TCR came from a woman aged 40 to 55 with Graves' hyperthyroidism.

CDR3 coding DNA: TGTGCCAGCAGCCCCCAGGGGACTAGTCGCCAGACCCAGTACTTC. The encoded protein is CASSPQGTSRQTQYF. V and J are TRBV11-2 and TRBJ2-5, with 8 bases matching TRBD2. This CDR3 region has 15 residues. The germline gives CDR1 SGHAT, CDR2 FQNNGV. J lost 6 bases, V lost 5 bases, and 11 bases had no gene match. Using reference TRBV11-2 and TRBJ2-5 for the parts outside the CDR3, the full variable domain is EAGVAQSPRYKIIEKRQSVAFWCNPISGHATLYWYQQILGQGPKLLIQFQNNGVVDDSQLPKDRFSAERLKGVDSTLKIQPAKLEDSAVYLCASSPQGTSRQTQYFGPGTRLLVL.